This TCR beta chain derives from a study of blood T cell repertoires in COVID-19. Germline CDR1 and CDR2: MNHEY and SVGAGI. The CDR3 length is 15 residues. V trimming: 2 bases; J trimming: 3 bases; junction bases outside the gene matches: 6. Repertoires were generated with immunoSEQ multiplex PCR, while TCRdb's copy carries only in-frame clones and drops some. This sample has around 250,000 clones, with approximately 84% found just once. This chain joins TRBV6-5 and TRBJ2-7, with TRBD1 identical over 8 bases. What was sequenced was peripheral blood. This receptor was obtained from a woman aged 80 or older with acute or convalescent COVID-19. The CDR3 DNA is TGTGCCAGCAGTTACGCCGGGACAGGAGACTACGAGCAGTACTTC. This codes for CASSYAGTGDYEQYF.